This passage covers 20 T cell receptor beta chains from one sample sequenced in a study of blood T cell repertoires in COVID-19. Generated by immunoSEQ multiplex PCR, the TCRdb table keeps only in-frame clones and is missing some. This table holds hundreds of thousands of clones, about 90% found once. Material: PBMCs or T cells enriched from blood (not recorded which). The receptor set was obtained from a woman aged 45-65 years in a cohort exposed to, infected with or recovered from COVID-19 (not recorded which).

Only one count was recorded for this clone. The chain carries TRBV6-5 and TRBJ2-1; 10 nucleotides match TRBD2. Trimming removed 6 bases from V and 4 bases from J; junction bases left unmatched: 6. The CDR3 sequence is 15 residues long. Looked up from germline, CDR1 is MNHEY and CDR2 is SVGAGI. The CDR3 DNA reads TGTGCCAGCAGGGTAGCGGGGGGAAATTACAATGAGCAGTTCTTC. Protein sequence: CASRVAGGNYNEQFF.

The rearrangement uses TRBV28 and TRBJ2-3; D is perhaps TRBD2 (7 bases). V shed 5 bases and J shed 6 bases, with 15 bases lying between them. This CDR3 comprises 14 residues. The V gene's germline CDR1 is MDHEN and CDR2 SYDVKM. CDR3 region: CASSIGGPWDTQYF. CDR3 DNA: TGTGCCAGCAGTATCGGGGGGCCCTGGGATACGCAGTATTTT.

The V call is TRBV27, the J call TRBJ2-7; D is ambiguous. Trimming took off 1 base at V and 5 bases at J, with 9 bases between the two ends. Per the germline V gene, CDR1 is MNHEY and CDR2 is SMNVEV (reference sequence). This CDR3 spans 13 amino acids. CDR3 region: CASSLLVSHEQYF. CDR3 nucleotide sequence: TGTGCCAGCAGTTTATTGGTTAGCCACGAGCAGTACTTC.

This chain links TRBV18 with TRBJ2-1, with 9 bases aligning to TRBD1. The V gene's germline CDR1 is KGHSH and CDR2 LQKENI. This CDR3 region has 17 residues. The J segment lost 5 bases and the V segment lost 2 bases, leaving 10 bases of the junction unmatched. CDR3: CASSPGQGQGNHNEQFF. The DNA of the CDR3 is TGTGCCAGCTCACCAGGCCAGGGACAGGGTAACCACAATGAGCAGTTCTTC.

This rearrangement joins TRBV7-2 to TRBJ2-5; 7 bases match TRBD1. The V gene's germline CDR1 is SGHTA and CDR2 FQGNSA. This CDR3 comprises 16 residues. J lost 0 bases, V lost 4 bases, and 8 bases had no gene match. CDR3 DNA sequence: TGTGCCAGCAGCTCCAACAGGGGCCAGTACCAAGAGACCCAGTACTTC. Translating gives CASSSNRGQYQETQYF.

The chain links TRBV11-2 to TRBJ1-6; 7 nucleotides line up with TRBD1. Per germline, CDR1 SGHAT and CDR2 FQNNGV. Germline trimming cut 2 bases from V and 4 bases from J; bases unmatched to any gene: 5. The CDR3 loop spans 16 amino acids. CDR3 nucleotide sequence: TGTGCCAGCAGCTTATTCGGGACAGCATATAATTCACCCCTCCACTTT. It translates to CASSLFGTAYNSPLHF.

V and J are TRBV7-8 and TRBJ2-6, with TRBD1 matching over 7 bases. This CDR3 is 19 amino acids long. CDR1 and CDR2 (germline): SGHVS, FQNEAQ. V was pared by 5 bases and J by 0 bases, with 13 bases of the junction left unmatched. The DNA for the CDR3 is TGTGCCAGCAGCCAACCTCTGGACAGGAGAATCTCTGGGGCCAACGTCCTGACTTTC. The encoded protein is CASSQPLDRRISGANVLTF.

The CDR3 loop is CASSVAVTNYNEQFF. The CDR3 nucleotides are TGTGCCAGCAGCGTAGCGGTCACTAACTACAATGAGCAGTTCTTC. The chain uses TRBV9 and TRBJ2-1; D is undetermined. The CDR3 covers 15 residues. V lost 0 bases to trimming and J lost 3 bases, with 10 bases between them. Germline-derived CDR1 and CDR2 are SGDLS and YYNGEE.

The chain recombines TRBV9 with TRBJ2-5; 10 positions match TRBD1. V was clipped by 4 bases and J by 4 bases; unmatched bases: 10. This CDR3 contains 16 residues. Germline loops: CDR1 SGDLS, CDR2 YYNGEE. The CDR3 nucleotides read TGTGCCAGCAGCCCACCGAGACAGGGGGCGATAGAGACCCAGTACTTC. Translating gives CASSPPRQGAIETQYF.

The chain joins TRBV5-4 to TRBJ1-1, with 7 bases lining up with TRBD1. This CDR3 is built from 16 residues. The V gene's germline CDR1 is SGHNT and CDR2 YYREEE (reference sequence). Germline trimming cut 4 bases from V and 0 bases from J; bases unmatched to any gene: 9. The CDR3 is CASSHKRQGMNTEAFF. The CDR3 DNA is TGTGCCAGCAGCCACAAACGACAGGGAATGAACACTGAAGCTTTCTTT. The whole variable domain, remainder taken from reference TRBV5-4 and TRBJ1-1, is ETGVTQSPTHLIKTRGQQVTLRCSSQSGHNTVSWYQQALGQGPQFIFQYYREEENGRGNFPPRFSGLQFPNYSSELNVNALELDDSALYLCASSHKRQGMNTEAFFGQGTRLTVV.

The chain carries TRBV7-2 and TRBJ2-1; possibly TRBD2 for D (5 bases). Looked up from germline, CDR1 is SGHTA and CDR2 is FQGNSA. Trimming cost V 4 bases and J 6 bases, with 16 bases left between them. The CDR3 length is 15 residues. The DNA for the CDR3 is TGTGCCAGCAGCTCCAGAGGAGACTATTTCAATGAGCAGTTCTTC. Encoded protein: CASSSRGDYFNEQFF.

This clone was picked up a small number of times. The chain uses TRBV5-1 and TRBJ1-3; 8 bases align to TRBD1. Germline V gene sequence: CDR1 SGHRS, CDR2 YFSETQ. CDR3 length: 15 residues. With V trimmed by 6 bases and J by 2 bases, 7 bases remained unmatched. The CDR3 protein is CASTELTGAGNTIYF. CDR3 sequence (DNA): TGCGCCAGCACAGAATTGACAGGGGCTGGAAACACCATATATTTT.

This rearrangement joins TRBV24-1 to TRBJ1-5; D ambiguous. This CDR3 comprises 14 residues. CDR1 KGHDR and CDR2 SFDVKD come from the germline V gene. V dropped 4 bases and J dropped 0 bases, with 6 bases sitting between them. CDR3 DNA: TGTGCCACCAGTGAAGCTTATAGCAATCAGCCCCAGCATTTT. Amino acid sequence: CATSEAYSNQPQHF.

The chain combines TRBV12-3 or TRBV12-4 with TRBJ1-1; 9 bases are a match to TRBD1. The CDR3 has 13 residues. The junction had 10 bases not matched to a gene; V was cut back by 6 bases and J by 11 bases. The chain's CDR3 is CASSKTGGLGAFF. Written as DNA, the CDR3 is TGTGCCAGCAGCAAGACAGGGGGGTTAGGCGCTTTCTTT.

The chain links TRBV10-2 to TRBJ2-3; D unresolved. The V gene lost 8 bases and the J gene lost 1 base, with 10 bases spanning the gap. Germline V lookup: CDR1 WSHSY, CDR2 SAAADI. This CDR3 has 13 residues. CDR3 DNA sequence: TGCGCCAGCGACAAAACCGGCACAGATACGCAGTATTTT. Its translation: CASDKTGTDTQYF.

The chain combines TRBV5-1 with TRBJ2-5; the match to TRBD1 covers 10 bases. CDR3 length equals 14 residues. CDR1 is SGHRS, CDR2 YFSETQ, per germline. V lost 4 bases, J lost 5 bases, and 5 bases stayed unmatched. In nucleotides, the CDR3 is TGCGCCAGCAGCCCGACAGGGGGCGGGGAGACCCAGTACTTC. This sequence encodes CASSPTGGGETQYF.

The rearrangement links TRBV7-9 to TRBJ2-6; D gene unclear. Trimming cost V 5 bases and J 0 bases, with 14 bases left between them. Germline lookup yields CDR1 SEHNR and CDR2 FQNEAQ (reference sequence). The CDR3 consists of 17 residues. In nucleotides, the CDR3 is TGTGCCAGCAGCCCCCAACAGCTCCACTCTGGGGCCAACGTCCTGACTTTC. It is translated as CASSPQQLHSGANVLTF. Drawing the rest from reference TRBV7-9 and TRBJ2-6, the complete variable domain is DTGVSQNPRHKITKRGQNVTFRCDPISEHNRLYWYRQTLGQGPEFLTYFQNEAQLEKSRLLSDRFSAERPKGSFSTLEIQRTEQGDSAMYLCASSPQQLHSGANVLTFGAGSRLTVL.

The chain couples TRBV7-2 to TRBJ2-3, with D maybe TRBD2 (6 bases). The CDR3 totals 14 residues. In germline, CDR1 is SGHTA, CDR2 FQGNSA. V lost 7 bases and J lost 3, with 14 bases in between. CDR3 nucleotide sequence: TGTGCCAGCACAATCGGGACTTTAACAGATACGCAGTATTTT. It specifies CASTIGTLTDTQYF.

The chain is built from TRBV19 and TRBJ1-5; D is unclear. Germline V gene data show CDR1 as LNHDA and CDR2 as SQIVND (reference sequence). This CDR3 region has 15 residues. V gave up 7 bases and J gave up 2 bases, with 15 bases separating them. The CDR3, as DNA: TGTGCCAGTACCCCTGGGCCCGGGGGCAATCAGCCCCAGCATTTT. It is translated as CASTPGPGGNQPQHF.

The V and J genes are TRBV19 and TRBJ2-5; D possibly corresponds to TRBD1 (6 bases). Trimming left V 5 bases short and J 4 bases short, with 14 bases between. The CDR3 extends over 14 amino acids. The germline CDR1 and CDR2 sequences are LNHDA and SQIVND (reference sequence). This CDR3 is CASSPRGGGETQYF. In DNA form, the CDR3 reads TGTGCCAGTAGTCCTCGTGGGGGCGGAGAGACCCAGTACTTC.